This T cell receptor (beta chain) emerged from a study of post-analysis software for immune sequencing data. Findings and limits, study-wide: Patients had higher frequencies than controls of about 5 TRBV segments, including TRBV5-6, TRBV5-1 and TRBV20-1.

This clonotype was found a few times. Antigen specificity is unknown. This CDR3 is built from 13 residues. Per germline, CDR1 SGDLS and CDR2 YYNGEE. The V gene lost 4 bases and the J gene lost 8 bases, with 15 bases spanning the gap. Unique molecular identifiers were built into the TCR beta cDNA libraries. One entry per CDR3 protein results from TCRdb running MiXCR on the PCR reads. The sample yields about 460,000 distinct CDR3 sequences, nearly 45% seen once. Sequences were obtained from blood. The J gene is TRBJ1-2, the V gene TRBV9; D remains ambiguous. This clonotype originated in a girl aged 10 to 17 with multiple sclerosis. The CDR3 DNA follows: TGTGCCAGCAGCCCTCCGGGTCTTGGGGGCTACACCTTC. Its protein product is CASSPPGLGGYTF.